This T cell receptor beta chain was identified during a study of tumor and adjacent non-tumor tissue in lung cancer. Study summary: Histology: about 13 adenocarcinoma, a couple of squamous cell carcinoma, 1 small cell lung cancer. Patients were aged about 30 to 80, 9 to 10 men and 4 to 6 women, stage I to III. Samples averaged approximately 4.2 million productive TCRbeta reads each.

RNA was extracted from bulk tissue without any cell sorting. Chemotherapy-naive patients with new lung cancer underwent thoracic surgery in China, August–late 2014. A modified ARM-PCR protocol with three rounds of nested PCR amplified TCRbeta. TCRdb re-derived calls from the multiplex PCR reads in MiXCR, one entry per CDR3 protein. Of fewer than 150,000 distinct CDR3 sequences listed, roughly 66% are singletons. This CDR3 has 14 amino acids. V shed 7 bases and J shed 5 bases, with 15 bases lying between them. Germline values: CDR1 SGHRS, CDR2 YFSETQ. Sequenced input: lung tumor tissue. This TCR was sampled from a man aged 55-75 years with small cell lung cancer. V is TRBV5-1 and J is TRBJ1-4, with D possibly being TRBD1 (6 bases). The CDR3 sequence is CASSEGGGNEKLFF. DNA for the CDR3: TGCGCCAGCTCCGAAGGGGGAGGGAATGAAAAACTGTTTTTT.